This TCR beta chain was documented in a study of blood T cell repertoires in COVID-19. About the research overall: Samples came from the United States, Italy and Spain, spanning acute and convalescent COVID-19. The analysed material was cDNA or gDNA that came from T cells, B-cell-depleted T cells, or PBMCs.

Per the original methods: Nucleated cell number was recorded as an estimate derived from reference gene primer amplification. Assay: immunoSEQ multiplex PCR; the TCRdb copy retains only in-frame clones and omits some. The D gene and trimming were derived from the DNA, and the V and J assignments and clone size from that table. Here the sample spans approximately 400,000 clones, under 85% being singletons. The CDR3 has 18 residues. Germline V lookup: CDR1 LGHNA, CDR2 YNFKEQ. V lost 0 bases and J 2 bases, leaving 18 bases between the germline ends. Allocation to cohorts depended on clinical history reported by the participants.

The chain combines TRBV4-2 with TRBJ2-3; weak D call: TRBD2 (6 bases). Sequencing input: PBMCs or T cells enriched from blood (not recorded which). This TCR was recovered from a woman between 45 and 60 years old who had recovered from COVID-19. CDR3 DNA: TGTGCCAGCAGCCAAGAGCATTTCACGGAGGGCTACACAGATACGCAGTATTTT. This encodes CASSQEHFTEGYTDTQYF.